The next 16 T cell receptor beta chains were all read from a single sample in a study of cytomegalovirus exposure and HLA in healthy donors. Sequenced by immunoSEQ multiplex PCR; TCRdb stores in-frame clones only, minus some. There are some 50,000 clones in the sample; 85% to 95% occur only once, and 7.8% lies in the top ten. The specimen was PBMCs. The receptors derive from a woman aged 18-29 years in good health and CMV-seropositive.

This sequence joins TRBV4-1 and TRBJ1-2, with 9 nucleotides matching TRBD1. The CDR3 consists of 13 residues. Unmatched junction bases numbered 3, after V lost 6 bases and J lost 4 bases. Germline V gene lookup returns CDR1 MGHRA and CDR2 YSYEKL. The CDR3 protein is CASSQTGGYGYTF. In DNA form, the CDR3 reads TGCGCCAGCAGTCAGACAGGGGGCTATGGCTACACCTTC.

The chain employs TRBV7-3 and TRBJ2-1; 7 bases match TRBD2. After removal of 5 bases from V and 5 bases from J, the junction contained 12 bases not matched to a gene. The germline V gene encodes CDR1 SGHTA and CDR2 FQGTGA. The CDR3 consists of 16 residues. CDR3: CASSQAGKGGNNEQFF. The CDR3 DNA sequence: TGTGCCAGCAGCCAAGCGGGGAAAGGTGGCAACAATGAGCAGTTCTTC.

The J gene is TRBJ2-1, the V gene TRBV28, with 14 bases that match TRBD2. The V segment lost 10 bases and the J segment 6 bases; nucleotides outside the gene matches: 5. This CDR3 comprises 14 residues. The germline CDR1 and CDR2 sequences are MDHEN and SYDVKM. CDR3 protein: CAIRLAGGVNEQFF. For the CDR3, the DNA is TGTGCCATCCGACTAGCGGGAGGGGTCAATGAGCAGTTCTTC.

This chain links TRBV6-5 with TRBJ1-2, with D possibly being TRBD1 (5 bases). The CDR3 is 14 residues long. With 6 bases removed from V and 7 bases from J, the gap between germline ends came to 18 bases. CDR1 MNHEY and CDR2 SVGAGI come from the germline V gene. The CDR3 DNA follows: TGTGCCAGCAGCCCACAGGTCCCCTCAGCTGGCTACACCTTC. Translated, it gives CASSPQVPSAGYTF.

The chain carries TRBV5-6 and TRBJ1-1, with D possibly being TRBD1 (6 bases). The V and J ends lost 1 base and 7 bases respectively, with 11 bases between them. Germline V gene data show CDR1 as SGHDT and CDR2 as YYEEEE. The CDR3 is 13 residues long. The CDR3 region is CASSLSGEIEAFF. CDR3 sequence (DNA): TGTGCCAGCAGCTTGTCAGGGGAAATTGAAGCTTTCTTT. Supplemented by reference TRBV5-6 and TRBJ1-1, the full variable domain reads DAGVTQSPTHLIKTRGQQVTLRCSPKSGHDTVSWYQQALGQGPQFIFQYYEEEERQRGNFPDRFSGHQFPNYSSELNVNALLLGDSALYLCASSLSGEIEAFFGQGTRLTVV.

The genes are TRBV19 and TRBJ2-3, with 7 positions matching TRBD2. The germline V gene encodes CDR1 LNHDA and CDR2 SQIVND (reference sequence). The CDR3 length is 15 residues. Losses at the gene ends were 5 bases for V and 2 bases for J; bases not matched to a gene: 7. The CDR3: CASSLASGSTDTQYF. For the CDR3, the DNA is TGTGCCAGTAGTTTGGCTAGCGGCTCCACAGATACGCAGTATTTT.

The chain employs TRBV28 and TRBJ2-3, with 8 bases fitting TRBD2. V was pared by 5 bases and J by 0 bases, with 7 bases of the junction left unmatched. This CDR3 region has 16 residues. Germline values: CDR1 MDHEN, CDR2 SYDVKM. CDR3 amino acids: CASSPPLAGSTDTQYF. The CDR3 DNA follows: TGTGCCAGCAGTCCTCCCCTAGCGGGTAGCACAGATACGCAGTATTTT.

The chain combines TRBV29-1 with TRBJ2-1; the match to TRBD2 covers 11 bases. Germline lookup yields CDR1 SQVTM and CDR2 ANQGSEA. The J segment lost 2 bases and the V segment lost 6 bases, leaving 6 bases of the junction unmatched. This CDR3 comprises 15 residues. CDR3 loop: CSVNLAGGPYNEQFF. CDR3 coding DNA: TGCAGCGTGAACCTAGCGGGAGGACCCTACAATGAGCAGTTCTTC.

The chain links TRBV29-1 to TRBJ2-1; perhaps TRBD2 as D (5 bases). CDR1 and CDR2 from the germline V gene are SQVTM and ANQGSEA. V lost 6 bases and J lost 0, with 15 bases in between. The CDR3 loop spans 15 amino acids. The CDR3 loop reads CSVGRASSSYNEQFF. As DNA, the CDR3 is TGCAGCGTGGGCCGAGCTAGCAGCTCCTACAATGAGCAGTTCTTC.

V gene TRBV6-5 combines with J gene TRBJ2-3, with D tentatively TRBD1 (5 bases). The CDR3 consists of 15 residues. Germline assignment: CDR1 MNHEY and CDR2 SVGAGI. Trimming took off 6 bases at V and 3 bases at J, with 16 bases between the two ends. As DNA, the CDR3 is TGTGCCAGCAGGGCGTCAGGGTATAGTACAGATACGCAGTATTTT. It is translated as CASRASGYSTDTQYF.

This rearrangement joins TRBV28 to TRBJ2-7, with D unclear. Per germline, CDR1 MDHEN and CDR2 SYDVKM. V gave up 4 bases and J gave up 0 bases, with 10 bases separating them. The length of the CDR3 is 14 residues. CDR3 in DNA: TGTGCCAGCAGTTCCACTTCGAGCTCCTACGAGCAGTACTTC. The encoded protein is CASSSTSSSYEQYF.

The genes are TRBV30 and TRBJ2-7; 12 bases agree with TRBD1. Germline values: CDR1 GTSNPN, CDR2 SVGIG (reference sequence). The V and J ends lost 2 bases and 5 bases, in that order; junction bases with no gene match: 10. There are 16 residues in the CDR3. In DNA form, the CDR3 reads TGTGCCTGGAGTACATACCGGGACAGGGGGCATAACGAGCAGTACTTC. It translates to CAWSTYRDRGHNEQYF.

The CDR3 reads CASSPSEAKNIQYF. The CDR3, as DNA: TGCGCCAGCAGTCCGAGTGAAGCCAAAAACATTCAGTACTTC. The gene calls are TRBV23-1 and TRBJ2-4; D gene uncertain. TRBV23-1 is classed as an ORF, of uncertain function. The V end lost 4 bases, the J end lost 0 bases, and 7 bases lay between the germline ends. This CDR3 spans 14 amino acids.

The gene calls are TRBV2 and TRBJ2-2; 9 nucleotides align to TRBD2. Germline values: CDR1 SNHLY, CDR2 FYNNEI. The CDR3 has 16 residues. Trimming took 5 bases from V and 2 from J; bases not matched to a gene: 6. The CDR3 reads CASSSGRRLNTGELFF. The CDR3 DNA sequence: TGTGCCAGCAGTAGCGGGAGGCGCCTAAACACCGGGGAGCTGTTTTTT.

The chain links TRBV7-9 to TRBJ2-2; D may be TRBD1 (6 bases). Germline lookup yields CDR1 SEHNR and CDR2 FQNEAQ (reference sequence). The V gene lost 10 bases and the J gene lost 2 bases, with 8 bases spanning the gap. This CDR3 has 12 amino acids. The CDR3 protein is CAIRGNTGELFF. The DNA for the CDR3 is TGTGCCATCAGGGGCAACACCGGGGAGCTGTTTTTT. Full variable domain (rest looked up from reference TRBV7-9 and TRBJ2-2): DTGVSQNPRHKITKRGQNVTFRCDPISEHNRLYWYRQTLGQGPEFLTYFQNEAQLEKSRLLSDRFSAERPKGSFSTLEIQRTEQGDSAMYLCAIRGNTGELFFGEGSRLTVL.

This sequence joins TRBV4-3 and TRBJ2-1; TRBD2 matches 7 bases. The V segment lost 0 bases and the J segment 4 bases; nucleotides outside the gene matches: 15. This CDR3 is 19 amino acids long. CDR1 is LGHNA and CDR2 is YSLEER in the germline V gene. CDR3 sequence: CASSQEMGVAGTLYNEQFF. The CDR3 nucleotides read TGCGCCAGCAGCCAAGAGATGGGGGTAGCGGGTACCCTATACAATGAGCAGTTCTTC.